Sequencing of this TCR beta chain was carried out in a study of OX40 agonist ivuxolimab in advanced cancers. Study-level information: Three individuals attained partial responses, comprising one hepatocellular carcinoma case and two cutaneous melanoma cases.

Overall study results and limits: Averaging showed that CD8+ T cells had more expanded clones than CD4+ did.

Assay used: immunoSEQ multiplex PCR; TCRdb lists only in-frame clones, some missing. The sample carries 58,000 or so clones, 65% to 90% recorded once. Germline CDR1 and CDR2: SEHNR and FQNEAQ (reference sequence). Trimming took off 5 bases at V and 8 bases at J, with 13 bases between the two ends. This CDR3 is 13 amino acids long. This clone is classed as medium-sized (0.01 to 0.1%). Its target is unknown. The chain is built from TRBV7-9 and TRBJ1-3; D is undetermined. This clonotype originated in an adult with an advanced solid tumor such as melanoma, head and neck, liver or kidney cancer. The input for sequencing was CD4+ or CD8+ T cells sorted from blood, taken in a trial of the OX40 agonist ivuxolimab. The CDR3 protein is CASSQVLSHTIYF. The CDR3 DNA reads TGTGCCAGCAGCCAGGTTCTATCTCACACCATATATTTT.